These T cell receptor beta chains were read from a single sample in a study of technical replicates of blood from a handful of donors. Profiled with immunoSEQ multiplex PCR; TCRdb holds only in-frame clones, not every one. The sample holds roughly 70,000 clones, 93% seen once. The sequenced sample consisted of T cells isolated from PBMCs. Every receptor here comes from a human donor in good health. Both conserved end residues are part of each CDR3. The D gene is left open where the match is weak. Only some rows state a clone size, as once, few, many or a class for expanded clones.

d_gene: .; abundance: once; j_gene: TRBJ1-2; v_gene: TRBV19; CDR3nt: TGTGCCAGTAGTCCTGCGAATGGAGATCTATGGTTTGGCTACACCTTC; CDR3aa: CASSPANGDLWFGYTF
d_gene: TRBD1; abundance: .; j_gene: TRBJ2-7; v_gene: TRBV2; CDR3nt: TGTGCCAGCAGTGTGTACAGGGGGGACTCCTACGAGCAGTACTTC; CDR3aa: CASSVYRGDSYEQYF
d_gene: TRBD2; abundance: .; j_gene: TRBJ2-5; v_gene: TRBV5-1; CDR3nt: TGCGCCAGCAGCCCGGAAGGGGGACTAGCGGGAGTAAGACGTCAAGAGACCCAGTACTTC; CDR3aa: CASSPEGGLAGVRRQETQYF
d_gene: TRBD2; abundance: .; j_gene: TRBJ2-3; v_gene: TRBV5-1; CDR3nt: TGCGCCAGCAGCTGGGGGCTAGCGGGAGTGGCAGATACGCAGTATTTT; CDR3aa: CASSWGLAGVADTQYF
d_gene: .; abundance: once; j_gene: TRBJ1-2; v_gene: TRBV9; CDR3nt: TGTGCCAGCAGCGTCGACAGTAACTATGGCTACACCTTC; CDR3aa: CASSVDSNYGYTF
d_gene: TRBD2; abundance: .; j_gene: TRBJ2-7; v_gene: TRBV18; CDR3nt: TGTGCCAGCTCACCAATGTCTAGCGGGAGGGCCTACGAGCAGTACTTC; CDR3aa: CASSPMSSGRAYEQYF
d_gene: .; abundance: once; j_gene: TRBJ1-4; v_gene: TRBV7-6; CDR3nt: TGTGCCAGCAGCTTAAACAGGCCCCCCAATGAAAAACTGTTTTTT; CDR3aa: CASSLNRPPNEKLFF
d_gene: TRBD1; abundance: .; j_gene: TRBJ1-1; v_gene: TRBV29-1; CDR3nt: TGCAGCGTTCTGACAGGGGTCGACACTGAAGCTTTCTTT; CDR3aa: CSVLTGVDTEAFF
d_gene: .; abundance: .; j_gene: TRBJ2-4; v_gene: TRBV7-8; CDR3nt: TGTGCCAGCAGCTTAGGGTCATCGACAGGGAGGTCGGACATTCAGTACTTC; CDR3aa: CASSLGSSTGRSDIQYF
d_gene: .; abundance: .; j_gene: TRBJ1-2; v_gene: TRBV4-1; CDR3nt: TGCGCCAGCAGCCAAGTGGTGGGAGTGCGGTATGGCTACACCTTC; CDR3aa: CASSQVVGVRYGYTF
d_gene: .; abundance: .; j_gene: TRBJ1-4; v_gene: TRBV9; CDR3nt: TGTGCCAGCAGCGTGAGTGCGGGAACAACTAATGAAAAACTGTTTTTT; CDR3aa: CASSVSAGTTNEKLFF
d_gene: .; abundance: .; j_gene: TRBJ2-2; v_gene: TRBV9; CDR3nt: TGTGCCAGCAGCGTCGACGGGGTGGGGAACGGGGAGCTGTTTTTT; CDR3aa: CASSVDGVGNGELFF
d_gene: .; abundance: .; j_gene: TRBJ1-1; v_gene: TRBV7-9; CDR3nt: TGTGCCAGCGCCCCAAAAAGGTCGGGGGCTGAAGCTTTCTTT; CDR3aa: CASAPKRSGAEAFF
d_gene: .; abundance: .; j_gene: TRBJ1-2; v_gene: TRBV29-1; CDR3nt: TGCAGCGTTAGCAGGGGAGCATTCTATGGCTACACCTTC; CDR3aa: CSVSRGAFYGYTF
d_gene: TRBD1; abundance: .; j_gene: TRBJ2-1; v_gene: TRBV6-4; CDR3nt: TGTGCCAGCAGTGATGGAGACAGGGGGCAAGGAGAGCAGTTCTTC; CDR3aa: CASSDGDRGQGEQFF
d_gene: .; abundance: .; j_gene: TRBJ1-2; v_gene: TRBV18; CDR3nt: TGTGCCAGCTCACCGACGGGAGAGGATGGCTACACCTTC; CDR3aa: CASSPTGEDGYTF
d_gene: TRBD2; abundance: .; j_gene: TRBJ2-5; v_gene: TRBV15; CDR3nt: TGTGCCACCAGAGGACTAGCCGAGGAGACCCAGTACTTC; CDR3aa: CATRGLAEETQYF
d_gene: .; abundance: few; j_gene: TRBJ1-2; v_gene: TRBV19; CDR3nt: TGTGCCAGTAGTATAGATTGGAGGGGAGGTCGTGGCTACACCTTC; CDR3aa: CASSIDWRGGRGYTF
d_gene: TRBD1; abundance: .; j_gene: TRBJ1-2; v_gene: TRBV5-6; CDR3nt: TGTGCCAGCATCCCGTCTCCGGGACAGGGGCGTTATGGCTACACCTTC; CDR3aa: CASIPSPGQGRYGYTF
d_gene: TRBD1; abundance: .; j_gene: TRBJ1-5; v_gene: TRBV28; CDR3nt: TGTGCCAGCAGTTTATTAGGACAGGGCGGCCAGCCCCAGCATTTT; CDR3aa: CASSLLGQGGQPQHF
d_gene: TRBD2; abundance: .; j_gene: TRBJ2-5; v_gene: TRBV6-5; CDR3nt: TGTGCCAGCAGTTACCTGGCGGGAGCCGGAGAGACCCAGTACTTC; CDR3aa: CASSYLAGAGETQYF
d_gene: TRBD2; abundance: once; j_gene: TRBJ2-2; v_gene: TRBV4-1; CDR3nt: TGCGCCAGCAGCCAAGATGGGGAGGGTTCCGGGGAGCTGTTTTTT; CDR3aa: CASSQDGEGSGELFF
d_gene: TRBD1; abundance: .; j_gene: TRBJ1-1; v_gene: TRBV30; CDR3nt: TGTGCCTGGAGTTTGATGGACAGGGAAGCTTTCTTT; CDR3aa: CAWSLMDREAFF
d_gene: TRBD1; abundance: .; j_gene: TRBJ2-2; v_gene: TRBV6-6; CDR3nt: TGTGCCAGCAAAGGGGGCGTGGGGAACACCGGGGAGCTGTTTTTT; CDR3aa: CASKGGVGNTGELFF
d_gene: .; abundance: .; j_gene: TRBJ2-7; v_gene: TRBV28; CDR3nt: TGTGCCACCCACTCATTGGACAGAAAACCCTACGAGCAGTACTTC; CDR3aa: CATHSLDRKPYEQYF
d_gene: TRBD2; abundance: .; j_gene: TRBJ2-1; v_gene: TRBV27; CDR3nt: TGTGCCAGCAGTTTTGGAAGCGGGGGGGCCTTTGAGCAGTTCTTC; CDR3aa: CASSFGSGGAFEQFF
d_gene: TRBD2; abundance: .; j_gene: TRBJ2-3; v_gene: TRBV4-1; CDR3nt: TGCGCCAGCAGCCCGTTAGCGGGAGGGAAGGGAGATACGCAGTATTTT; CDR3aa: CASSPLAGGKGDTQYF
d_gene: TRBD1; abundance: .; j_gene: TRBJ2-7; v_gene: TRBV18; CDR3nt: TGTGCCAGCTCACACCCGGACAGGGCAGGATCCTACGAGCAGTACTTC; CDR3aa: CASSHPDRAGSYEQYF
d_gene: TRBD1; abundance: once; j_gene: TRBJ2-7; v_gene: TRBV7-9; CDR3nt: TGTGCCAGCAGCCCATCCGGGACAGGGAGCTACGAGCAGTACTTC; CDR3aa: CASSPSGTGSYEQYF
d_gene: TRBD1; abundance: .; j_gene: TRBJ2-7; v_gene: TRBV29-1; CDR3nt: TGCAGCGTTGTACCCGACAGGGGATCCTACGAGCAGTACTTC; CDR3aa: CSVVPDRGSYEQYF
d_gene: TRBD1; abundance: .; j_gene: TRBJ1-4; v_gene: TRBV7-9; CDR3nt: TGTGCCAGCAGCCCAGGGACAGGAATCGAAAAACTGTTTTTT; CDR3aa: CASSPGTGIEKLFF
d_gene: TRBD1; abundance: .; j_gene: TRBJ2-2; v_gene: TRBV18; CDR3nt: TGTGCCAGCTCACCACCGGGACAGGGGTACACCGGGGAGCTGTTTTTT; CDR3aa: CASSPPGQGYTGELFF
d_gene: TRBD2; abundance: .; j_gene: TRBJ2-1; v_gene: TRBV5-3; CDR3nt: TGTGCCAGAACCTCAGGACTAGCGGACAATGAGCAGTTCTTC; CDR3aa: CARTSGLADNEQFF
d_gene: .; abundance: .; j_gene: TRBJ2-7; v_gene: TRBV6-5; CDR3nt: TGTGCCAGCAGCCCAGCGCCCTCCTACGAGCAGTACTTC; CDR3aa: CASSPAPSYEQYF
d_gene: .; abundance: .; j_gene: TRBJ2-3; v_gene: TRBV6-1; CDR3nt: TGTGCCAGCAGTGAAGCGCTTCTTGGAGTGAAGAATACGCAGTATTTT; CDR3aa: CASSEALLGVKNTQYF
d_gene: TRBD1; abundance: .; j_gene: TRBJ1-2; v_gene: TRBV23-1; CDR3nt: TGCGGTCGATCCACAGGGGGCGGGTATGGCTACACCTTC; CDR3aa: CGRSTGGGYGYTF
d_gene: .; abundance: .; j_gene: TRBJ2-3; v_gene: TRBV15; CDR3nt: TGTGCCACCAGCAGTTCCCAAGTCGGTTCAGATACGCAGTATTTT; CDR3aa: CATSSSQVGSDTQYF
d_gene: .; abundance: .; j_gene: TRBJ1-4; v_gene: TRBV5-1; CDR3nt: TGCGCCAGCAGACCACGGGAGGGTGTCAATGAAAAACTGTTTTTT; CDR3aa: CASRPREGVNEKLFF
d_gene: .; abundance: .; j_gene: TRBJ2-1; v_gene: TRBV5-1; CDR3nt: TGCGCCAGCAGCTTAGGACAGATTAACAATGAGCAGTTCTTC; CDR3aa: CASSLGQINNEQFF
d_gene: TRBD1; abundance: .; j_gene: TRBJ1-2; v_gene: TRBV4-1; CDR3nt: TGCGCCAGCAGCATCTCGACAGGGAATAACTATGGCTACACCTTC; CDR3aa: CASSISTGNNYGYTF
d_gene: .; abundance: .; j_gene: TRBJ1-4; v_gene: TRBV11-1; CDR3nt: TGTGCCAGCAGCTTTTCGGAGTCGGAAAAACTGTTTTTT; CDR3aa: CASSFSESEKLFF
d_gene: TRBD2; abundance: .; j_gene: TRBJ2-1; v_gene: TRBV5-1; CDR3nt: TGCGCCAGCAGCTTGTCTCTCCCCGGGGGGGATGAGCAGTTCTTC; CDR3aa: CASSLSLPGGDEQFF
d_gene: TRBD1; abundance: .; j_gene: TRBJ2-7; v_gene: TRBV23-1; CDR3nt: TGCGCCAGCTCGAGTAGGGGACAGGAGAACTCCTACGAGCAGTACTTC; CDR3aa: CASSSRGQENSYEQYF
d_gene: .; abundance: .; j_gene: TRBJ1-1; v_gene: TRBV6-1; CDR3nt: TGTGCCAGCAGGAATGGGGGGATGAACACTGAAGCTTTCTTT; CDR3aa: CASRNGGMNTEAFF
d_gene: TRBD2; abundance: .; j_gene: TRBJ2-7; v_gene: TRBV27; CDR3nt: TGTGCCAGCAGCCGAATGGGGGGGATGGACGAGCAGTACTTC; CDR3aa: CASSRMGGMDEQYF
d_gene: TRBD2; abundance: .; j_gene: TRBJ2-3; v_gene: TRBV10-3; CDR3nt: TGTGCCATCAGCCCTAGCGGGGGGGTGGCAGATACGCAGTATTTT; CDR3aa: CAISPSGGVADTQYF
d_gene: .; abundance: .; j_gene: TRBJ1-2; v_gene: TRBV5-4; CDR3nt: TGTGCCAGCAGCTTGGAAGGGGACTATGGCTACACCTTC; CDR3aa: CASSLEGDYGYTF
d_gene: TRBD2; abundance: .; j_gene: TRBJ2-1; v_gene: TRBV5-1; CDR3nt: TGCGCCAGCAGCTTGAGCGGGGGCTCCTACAATGAGCAGTTCTTC; CDR3aa: CASSLSGGSYNEQFF
d_gene: TRBD1; abundance: once; j_gene: TRBJ1-2; v_gene: TRBV19; CDR3nt: TGTGCCAGTAGTATGGCCGGGACAGGGGGCAGCCATGGCTACACCTTC; CDR3aa: CASSMAGTGGSHGYTF
d_gene: .; abundance: .; j_gene: TRBJ2-3; v_gene: TRBV5-6; CDR3nt: TGTGCCAGCAGCCTCACAGATACGCAGTATTTT; CDR3aa: CASSLTDTQYF
d_gene: TRBD1; abundance: .; j_gene: TRBJ2-7; v_gene: TRBV12-5; CDR3nt: TGTGCTAGTGGGCTGGGGACAGGGACTACCTACGAGCAGTACTTC; CDR3aa: CASGLGTGTTYEQYF
d_gene: TRBD2; abundance: .; j_gene: TRBJ2-3; v_gene: TRBV30; CDR3nt: TGTGCCTGGAGTAATGGCCGTACTAGCGGGTACCCAGATACGCAGTATTTT; CDR3aa: CAWSNGRTSGYPDTQYF